The clone carrying this T cell receptor beta chain was seen at least ten times. The antigen is not known. Amplified TCR beta CDR3 regions came from RNA transcripts. First-round RT-PCR of the TCR CDR3 relied on the HTBI primer set. TCRdb re-derived calls from the multiplex PCR reads in MiXCR, one entry per CDR3 protein. In the table there are about 560,000 distinct CDR3 sequences, roughly 15% of which are singletons. Newly diagnosed hyperthyroidism, duration under 2 months, in patients aged 18 to 65. This sample was included in a study of T cells in Graves' hyperthyroidism and ophthalmopathy. Study conclusions and caveats: A 13 V-J signature model discriminated ophthalmopathy versus stable hyperthyroidism. Blood shared most expanded thyroid clonotypes above 0.001.

The CDR3 contains 15 residues. V was shortened by 5 bases and J by 5 bases, with 18 bases between the two germline ends. Sequencing was done on a sample of blood. This chain joins TRBV12-3 or TRBV12-4 and TRBJ1-2; D possibly corresponds to TRBD1 (5 bases). The TCR sequence derives from a woman aged 40 to 55 with Graves' hyperthyroidism. The CDR3 region is CASSPGRARGYGYTF. CDR3 sequence (DNA): TGTGCCAGCAGTCCGGGGAGGGCCCGGGGGTATGGCTACACCTTC.